The 14 T cell receptor beta chains given below trace back to one sample, sequenced in a study of cytotoxic CD8 clonotypes in ibrutinib-treated CLL. Sequencing used immunoSEQ multiplex PCR; TCRdb keeps in-frame clones, though not all of them. The sample records 330,000 or so clones, under 70% being singletons. Sample: PBMCs, taken after 36 months of ibrutinib treatment. These receptors were obtained from a human donor with chronic lymphocytic leukemia.

DNA for the CDR3: TGTGCCAGCAGCCATTATCTAACAGGCTACACCTTC. It is translated as CASSHYLTGYTF. The rearrangement uses TRBV14 and TRBJ1-2; D remains ambiguous. The CDR3 loop spans 12 amino acids. Germline loops: CDR1 SGHDN, CDR2 FVKESK. Trimming took 3 bases from V and 8 from J, leaving 10 bases between them.

The table lists this clone with a count of one. Here the CDR3 DNA reads TGCGCCAGCAGAAGACAGGCGAACACTGAAGCTTTCTTT. It yields the protein CASRRQANTEAFF. The V call is TRBV5-1, the J call TRBJ1-1, with D perhaps matching TRBD1 (6 bases). The CDR3 contains 13 residues. Germline V gene sequence: CDR1 SGHRS, CDR2 YFSETQ. Trimming took 5 bases from V and 1 from J, leaving 9 bases between them.

This chain uses TRBV2 with TRBJ2-1; possibly TRBD1 for D (5 bases). This CDR3 comprises 15 residues. Germline V lookup: CDR1 SNHLY, CDR2 FYNNEI. Trimming cost V 3 bases and J 4 bases, with 13 bases left between them. This chain's CDR3 is CASSDDSPAYNEQFF. CDR3 sequence (DNA): TGTGCCAGCAGTGACGACAGCCCGGCGTACAATGAGCAGTTCTTC. Drawing the rest from reference TRBV2 and TRBJ2-1, the complete variable domain is EPEVTQTPSHQVTQMGQEVILRCVPISNHLYFYWYRQILGQKVEFLVSFYNNEISEKSEIFDDQFSVERPDGSNFTLKIRSTKLEDSAMYFCASSDDSPAYNEQFFGPGTRLTVL.

This clone showed up just once. The chain uses TRBV4-3 and TRBJ2-7, with a weak D call TRBD1 (6 bases). Germline values: CDR1 LGHNA, CDR2 YSLEER. The CDR3 sequence is 16 residues long. Deletions cut 1 base from V and 2 bases from J, with 15 bases between. CDR3 protein: CASSQGLGQGPYEQYF. As DNA, the CDR3 is TGCGCCAGCAGCCAAGGGCTAGGGCAGGGGCCCTACGAGCAGTACTTC.

The CDR3 DNA reads as TGTGCCAGCAGCTCCGGGACTAGGGTCGAGCAGTACTTC. Protein product: CASSSGTRVEQYF. The V call is TRBV11-2, the J call TRBJ2-7; 8 bases are shared with TRBD2. With V trimmed by 4 bases and J by 6 bases, 5 bases remained unmatched. The CDR3 totals 13 residues. Germline V gene data show CDR1 as SGHAT and CDR2 as FQNNGV.

The rearrangement joins TRBV7-3 to TRBJ1-1, with unresolved D. Germline values: CDR1 SGHTA, CDR2 FQGTGA. Trimming stripped 2 bases from V and 3 bases from J, with 7 bases between. The length of the CDR3 is 13 residues. In DNA form, the CDR3 reads TGTGCCAGCAGCTTAGTACGGGACACTGAAGCTTTCTTT. It encodes CASSLVRDTEAFF.

The CDR3 sequence is CASSFRDRDHGGQYF. Written as DNA, the CDR3 is TGTGCCAGCAGTTTCCGGGACAGGGACCATGGAGGGCAGTACTTC. This sequence joins TRBV28 and TRBJ2-7; 9 bases match TRBD1. Germline V gene lookup returns CDR1 MDHEN and CDR2 SYDVKM. This CDR3 is built from 15 residues. V dropped 3 bases and J dropped 9; count of bases not matched to a gene: 12.

The chain links TRBV15 to TRBJ2-7; D is possibly TRBD2 (5 bases). Germline loops: CDR1 LNHNV, CDR2 YYDKDF (reference sequence). V shed 4 bases and J shed 3 bases, with 16 bases lying between them. The CDR3 spans 15 residues. The CDR3 is CATSTRSRAHYEQYF. The CDR3 bases are TGTGCCACCAGCACCCGATCGAGGGCCCACTACGAGCAGTACTTC.

The rearrangement uses TRBV7-3 and TRBJ2-7, with 9 positions matching TRBD1. CDR3 size: 13 residues. V gave up 5 bases and J gave up 5 bases; unmatched junction bases: 4. CDR1 is SGHTA, CDR2 FQGTGA, per germline. The CDR3 sequence: CASSTRTGDEQYF. The CDR3 DNA reads as TGTGCCAGCAGCACCCGGACAGGGGACGAGCAGTACTTC.

The chain uses TRBV11-2 and TRBJ2-2; TRBD1 matches at 9 bases. Germline V gene data show CDR1 as SGHAT and CDR2 as FQNNGV. The length of the CDR3 is 16 residues. V lost 3 bases, J lost 7 bases, and 9 bases stayed unmatched. This CDR3 reads CASSFPGQGHSGELFF. Written as DNA, the CDR3 is TGTGCCAGCAGCTTTCCGGGACAGGGTCACAGCGGGGAGCTGTTTTTT. Full variable domain (missing parts from reference TRBV11-2 and TRBJ2-2): EAGVAQSPRYKIIEKRQSVAFWCNPISGHATLYWYQQILGQGPKLLIQFQNNGVVDDSQLPKDRFSAERLKGVDSTLKIQPAKLEDSAVYLCASSFPGQGHSGELFFGEGSRLTVL.

The chain recombines TRBV11-2 with TRBJ2-7, with 9 nucleotides matching TRBD1. V trimming: 3 bases; J trimming: 5 bases; junction bases outside the gene matches: 8. The V gene's germline CDR1 is SGHAT and CDR2 FQNNGV. The CDR3 length is 15 residues. The CDR3 nucleotides are TGTGCCAGCAGCTTGATCTACAGGGGGCACCACGAGCAGTACTTC. Translation: CASSLIYRGHHEQYF.

The chain recombines TRBV7-8 with TRBJ2-1; D unresolved. The germline CDR1 and CDR2 sequences are SGHVS and FQNEAQ. CDR3 length: 17 residues. V was trimmed by 3 bases and J by 2 bases, leaving 17 bases between them. The CDR3 DNA follows: TGTGCCAGCAGCTTCATAGCCCGGTCCCTCGCCTACAATGAGCAGTTCTTC. It is translated as CASSFIARSLAYNEQFF. The whole variable domain, remainder taken from reference TRBV7-8 and TRBJ2-1, is GAGVSQSPRYKVAKRGQDVALRCDPISGHVSLFWYQQALGQGPEFLTYFQNEAQLDKSGLPSDRFFAERPEGSVSTLKIQRTQQEDSAVYLCASSFIARSLAYNEQFFGPGTRLTVL.

A remark on this clone: Other nucleotide sequences from this sample produce the same CDR3. The chain couples TRBV29-1 to TRBJ1-2; D is unclear. V lost 0 bases and J 5 bases, leaving 4 bases between the germline ends. CDR3 length equals 11 residues. CDR1 is SQVTM and CDR2 is ANQGSEA in the germline V gene. The CDR3 loop is CSVEEGYGYTF. Written as DNA, the CDR3 is TGCAGCGTTGAAGAAGGGTATGGCTACACCTTC.

The chain uses TRBV9 and TRBJ2-2; D unresolved. The germline V and J ends were trimmed by 0 bases and 0 bases, with 6 bases remaining between them. This CDR3 comprises 15 residues. CDR1 is SGDLS and CDR2 is YYNGEE in the germline V gene. CDR3 sequence: CASSVGASNTGELFF. The DNA of the CDR3 is TGTGCCAGCAGCGTAGGGGCTTCGAACACCGGGGAGCTGTTTTTT.